Each of the 21 T cell receptor beta chains below was sequenced from the same sample in a study of cytomegalovirus exposure and HLA in healthy donors. Amplification used 60 Vbeta primers and 13 Jbeta primers. Produced via immunoSEQ multiplex PCR; TCRdb's table is partial and in-frame only. Of fewer than 150,000 clones listed, 70% to 75% are singletons. Sequencing was done on a sample of PBMCs. The receptor source for this set is a human donor in good health.

A few counts support this clone. The gene calls are TRBV14 and TRBJ2-1; 14 bases agree with TRBD2. The CDR3 is 18 amino acids. Germline trimming cut 5 bases from V and 8 bases from J; bases unmatched to any gene: 14. The germline gives CDR1 SGHDN, CDR2 FVKESK. The CDR3 sequence: CASSELPGLAGDLYEQFF. CDR3 coding DNA: TGTGCCAGCAGCGAATTGCCGGGACTAGCGGGAGATTTATATGAGCAGTTCTTC. The complete variable domain, with remaining parts taken from reference TRBV14 and TRBJ2-1, reads EAGVTQFPSHSVIEKGQTVTLRCDPISGHDNLYWYRRVMGKEIKFLLHFVKESKQDESGMPNNRFLAERTGGTYSTLKVQPAELEDSGVYFCASSELPGLAGDLYEQFFGPGTRLTVL.

This chain joins TRBV10-1 and TRBJ2-1; TRBD1 matches at 10 bases. V shed 3 bases, J shed 3 bases, and the junction held 5 bases outside the gene matches. The CDR3 is 16 amino acids. Per germline, CDR1 WNHNN and CDR2 SYGVQD (reference sequence). The CDR3 nucleotides read TGCGCCAGCAGTGACCCCCGGACAGGGGGCTACAATGAGCAGTTCTTC. Translating gives CASSDPRTGGYNEQFF.

This chain joins TRBV7-9 and TRBJ1-1; 8 bases match TRBD1. CDR1 is SEHNR and CDR2 is FQNEAQ in the germline V gene (reference sequence). The CDR3 has 14 amino acids. V lost 4 bases to trimming and J lost 4 bases; unmatched junction nucleotides: 5. CDR3 DNA: TGTGCCAGCAGCTCGACAGGGGAGGCCACTGAAGCTTTCTTT. Translating it yields CASSSTGEATEAFF.

The rearrangement uses TRBV18 and TRBJ1-1; D is uncertain. The CDR3 covers 14 residues. Trimming stripped 5 bases from V and 3 bases from J, with 13 bases between. CDR1 and CDR2 from the germline V gene are KGHSH and LQKENI. CDR3 in DNA: TGTGCCAGCTCAGAAAACAGTTTGGACACTGAAGCTTTCTTT. This codes for CASSENSLDTEAFF.

This CDR3 reads CASSSIGRGPYTSGNTIYF. In DNA, the CDR3 is TGTGCCAGCAGCTCCATAGGGCGGGGGCCCTACACCTCTGGAAACACCATATATTTT. The chain links TRBV11-2 to TRBJ1-3; tentatively, D is TRBD1 (6 bases). This CDR3 is 19 amino acids long. Trimming pared 4 bases from V and 0 bases from J, leaving 22 bases between. CDR1 SGHAT and CDR2 FQNNGV come from the germline V gene.

V and J are TRBV5-4 and TRBJ2-7; D is possibly TRBD2 (5 bases). Trimming took off 5 bases at V and 1 base at J, with 10 bases between the two ends. Germline V gene data show CDR1 as SGHNT and CDR2 as YYREEE (reference sequence). This CDR3 has 13 residues. This CDR3 is CASRIWESYEQYF. For the CDR3, the DNA is TGTGCCAGCAGAATTTGGGAGTCCTACGAGCAGTACTTC.

This clone has only a few counts. The V gene is TRBV27, the J gene TRBJ2-5, with TRBD1 identical over 8 bases. CDR3 length: 13 amino acids. The ends lost 6 bases at V and 5 bases at J; junction bases unmatched: 5. The germline V gene encodes CDR1 MNHEY and CDR2 SMNVEV (reference sequence). The CDR3 sequence: CASSPTGGETQYF. As DNA, the CDR3 is TGTGCCAGCAGCCCCACAGGGGGTGAGACCCAGTACTTC.

The V and J genes are TRBV6-1 and TRBJ1-2; 7 bases align to TRBD1. After removal of 6 bases from V and 6 bases from J, the junction contained 13 bases not matched to a gene. This CDR3 is 15 amino acids long. Germline V gene data show CDR1 as MNHNS and CDR2 as SASEGT. The CDR3 DNA reads TGTGCCAGCAGAGCAGACAGGGAATGGTGGCATGGCTACACCTTC. This codes for CASRADREWWHGYTF.

The genes are TRBV2 and TRBJ2-2; 9 nucleotides agree with TRBD1. Germline V lookup: CDR1 SNHLY, CDR2 FYNNEI. V lost 6 bases, J lost 1 base, and 3 bases stayed unmatched. There are 15 residues in the CDR3. The CDR3 loop reads CASSTGQGNTGELFF. The CDR3 nucleotides are TGTGCCAGCAGCACGGGACAGGGGAACACCGGGGAGCTGTTTTTT.

The V gene is TRBV28, the J gene TRBJ1-5, with D hard to call. The CDR3 consists of 16 residues. Germline lookup yields CDR1 MDHEN and CDR2 SYDVKM. V gave up 1 base and J gave up 3 bases, with 13 bases separating them. For the CDR3, the DNA is TGTGCCAGCAGTTTATTGAACGGAGAATACAATCAGCCCCAGCATTTT. The encoded protein is CASSLLNGEYNQPQHF. The entire variable domain, with the rest obtained from reference TRBV28 and TRBJ1-5, is as follows: DVKVTQSSRYLVKRTGEKVFLECVQDMDHENMFWYRQDPGLGLRLIYFSYDVKMKEKGDIPEGYSVSREKKERFSLILESASTNQTSMYLCASSLLNGEYNQPQHFGDGTRLSIL.

This chain connects TRBV11-3 to TRBJ2-2; tentatively, D is TRBD2 (5 bases). The germline gives CDR1 SGHNT, CDR2 YENEEA. The CDR3 spans 17 residues. V gave up 0 bases and J gave up 0 bases, with 11 bases separating them. In nucleotides, the CDR3 is TGTGCCAGCAGCTTAGATAGAGCGGCAACGAACACCGGGGAGCTGTTTTTT. Translation gives CASSLDRAATNTGELFF.

This clone occurred once. V usage is TRBV7-3 and J usage is TRBJ2-3, with no clear D. V was shortened by 3 bases and J by 0 bases, with 7 bases between the two germline ends. Germline V gives CDR1 SGHTA, CDR2 FQGTGA. The CDR3 totals 14 residues. In DNA form, the CDR3 reads TGTGCCAGCAGCTTCCGCGCTAGCACAGATACGCAGTATTTT. Its translation: CASSFRASTDTQYF.

The chain is built from TRBV6-1 and TRBJ2-1, with 12 bases that match TRBD2. Germline V gene sequence: CDR1 MNHNS, CDR2 SASEGT. CDR3 length equals 15 residues. Trimming took 5 bases from V and 8 from J; bases not matched to a gene: 7. CDR3 sequence (DNA): TGTGCCAGCAGTAAACTAGCGGGAGGAGGCGATGAGCAGTTCTTC. As protein: CASSKLAGGGDEQFF.

This clone was seen a few times. V is TRBV29-1 and J is TRBJ2-7; no firm D call. In germline, CDR1 is SQVTM, CDR2 ANQGSEA. V was trimmed by 5 bases and J by 2 bases, leaving 7 bases between them. The CDR3 extends over 11 amino acids. In DNA form, the CDR3 reads TGCAGCGTTCATACTACCTACGAGCAGTACTTC. This gives the protein CSVHTTYEQYF.

The chain employs TRBV2 and TRBJ1-1, with D possibly being TRBD1 (6 bases). CDR1 SNHLY and CDR2 FYNNEI come from the germline V gene. This CDR3 spans 15 amino acids. Trimming pared 2 bases from V and 5 bases from J, leaving 15 bases between. DNA for the CDR3: TGTGCCAGCAGTGAACAGGACAGTTTATCGACTGAAGCTTTCTTT. Encoded protein: CASSEQDSLSTEAFF.

This clone was detected once. The J gene is TRBJ1-2, the V gene TRBV28, with D possibly TRBD1 on 6 matching bases. Between the trimmed V and J ends, which lost 4 bases and 4 bases, there was a span of 19 bases. The CDR3 runs 16 residues. Per the germline V gene, CDR1 is MDHEN and CDR2 is SYDVKM. The CDR3 DNA sequence: TGTGCCAGCAGTTCACAGACAGGCGCGAACTTCTATGGCTACACCTTC. Translation gives CASSSQTGANFYGYTF.

This clone was seen only a few times. V and J are TRBV5-1 and TRBJ2-7, with a possible D match to TRBD2 (7 bases). The CDR3 has 14 residues. The germline V and J ends were trimmed by 5 bases and 0 bases, with 12 bases remaining between them. The germline V gene encodes CDR1 SGHRS and CDR2 YFSETQ. The CDR3 spells CASSRGGGSYEQYF. The CDR3 nucleotides are TGCGCCAGCAGTAGGGGGGGCGGCTCCTACGAGCAGTACTTC.

V is TRBV28 and J is TRBJ1-4; D is uncertain. CDR1 is MDHEN, CDR2 SYDVKM, per germline. This CDR3 is built from 14 residues. V gave up 2 bases and J gave up 4 bases, with 8 bases separating them. The CDR3 DNA sequence: TGTGCCAGCAGTTTAGACCTAGGTAATGAAAAACTGTTTTTT. Its protein product is CASSLDLGNEKLFF.

This clone was counted between two and nine times. The chain couples TRBV6-4 to TRBJ2-2; 9 bases map to TRBD1. The CDR3 length is 15 residues. The trim removed 6 bases at V and 6 bases at J, leaving 8 bases unmatched. Germline V gene data show CDR1 as MRHNA and CDR2 as SNTAGT. Here the CDR3 reads CASSTGGAGAGELFF. DNA of the CDR3: TGTGCCAGCAGCACAGGGGGCGCAGGAGCCGGGGAGCTGTTTTTT.

The chain couples TRBV5-4 to TRBJ1-2; 7 bases line up with TRBD1. The CDR3 runs to 16 residues. The germline V gene encodes CDR1 SGHNT and CDR2 YYREEE (reference sequence). Trimming removed 4 bases from V and 3 bases from J; junction bases left unmatched: 12. CDR3 sequence: CASSPEFRTGHYGYTF. The DNA of the CDR3 is TGTGCCAGCAGCCCCGAATTTCGGACAGGCCACTATGGCTACACCTTC.

The chain recombines TRBV11-2 with TRBJ1-3, with 7 bases lining up with TRBD1. The CDR3 runs 16 residues. With V trimmed by 6 bases and J by 0 bases, 8 bases remained unmatched. Germline V gene data show CDR1 as SGHAT and CDR2 as FQNNGV. The CDR3 region has the DNA TGTGCCAGCAGACGGGACAGAATACTCTCTGGAAACACCATATATTTT. It specifies CASRRDRILSGNTIYF.